The subject of this entry is one T cell receptor beta chain. V trimming: 6 bases; J trimming: 2 bases; junction bases outside the gene matches: 3. Germline CDR1 MNHEY, CDR2 SVGAGI. The CDR3 has 13 amino acids. This sample stems from a study of blood T cell repertoires in COVID-19. Here immunoSEQ multiplex PCR was the method, and the copy in TCRdb shows in-frame clones only, minus some. The sample consists of about 47,000 clones, roughly nine tenths of them appearing once. Specimen: peripheral blood. The TCR originated in a man between 65 and 85 years old with active COVID-19. The V call is TRBV6-5, the J call TRBJ1-2, with 7 bases aligning to TRBD1. The DNA for the CDR3 is TGTGCCAGCAGCTCGACAGGGAACTATGGCTACACCTTC. This codes for CASSSTGNYGYTF.